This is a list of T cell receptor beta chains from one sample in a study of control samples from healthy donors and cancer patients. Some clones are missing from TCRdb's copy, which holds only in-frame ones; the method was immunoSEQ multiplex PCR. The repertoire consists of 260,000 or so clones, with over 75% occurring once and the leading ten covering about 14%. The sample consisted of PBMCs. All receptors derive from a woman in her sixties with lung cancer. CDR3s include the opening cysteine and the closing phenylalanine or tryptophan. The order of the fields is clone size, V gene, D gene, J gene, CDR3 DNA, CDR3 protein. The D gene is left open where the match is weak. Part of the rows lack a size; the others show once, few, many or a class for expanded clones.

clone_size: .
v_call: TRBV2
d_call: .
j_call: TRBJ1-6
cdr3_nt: TGTGCCAGCAGTTCGGAACAGGGCTATTCACCCCTCCACTTT
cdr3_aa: CASSSEQGYSPLHF

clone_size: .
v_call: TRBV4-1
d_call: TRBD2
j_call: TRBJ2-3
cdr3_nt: TGCGCCAGCAGTCGTCTAGCGGGGAGTCAGAATACGCAGTATTTT
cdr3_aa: CASSRLAGSQNTQYF

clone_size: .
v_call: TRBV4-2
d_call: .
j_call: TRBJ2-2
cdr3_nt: TGTGCCAGCAGCGGTGTAACCGGTAACACCGGGGAGCTGTTTTTT
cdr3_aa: CASSGVTGNTGELFF

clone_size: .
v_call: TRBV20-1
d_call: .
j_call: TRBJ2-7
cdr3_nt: TGCAGTGCTAGTTCCCCGGGCAGAGCCTACGAGCAGTACTTC
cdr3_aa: CSASSPGRAYEQYF

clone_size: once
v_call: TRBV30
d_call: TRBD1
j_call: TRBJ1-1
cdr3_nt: TGTGCCTGGACTAGACAGGGCGGAACTGAAGCTTTCTTT
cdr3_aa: CAWTRQGGTEAFF

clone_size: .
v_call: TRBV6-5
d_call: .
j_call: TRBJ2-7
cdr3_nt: TGTGCCAGTCGACTGATGGGTGGCTCCTACGAGCAGTACTTC
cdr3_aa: CASRLMGGSYEQYF

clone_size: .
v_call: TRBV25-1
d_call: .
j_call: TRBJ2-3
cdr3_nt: TGTGCCAGCAGTGCCCAGGGAAAAGGCACAGATACGCAGTATTTT
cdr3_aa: CASSAQGKGTDTQYF

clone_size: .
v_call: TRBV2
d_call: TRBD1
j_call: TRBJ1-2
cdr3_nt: TGTGCCAGCAGTGCGTCACAGGGGGCTAGCTATGGCTACACCTTC
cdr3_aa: CASSASQGASYGYTF

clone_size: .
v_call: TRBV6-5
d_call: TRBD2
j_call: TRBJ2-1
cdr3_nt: TGTGCCAGCAAAAGCGGGAGTATAGATGAGCAGTTCTTC
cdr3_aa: CASKSGSIDEQFF

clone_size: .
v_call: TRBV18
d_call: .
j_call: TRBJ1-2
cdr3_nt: TGTGCCACCACAAGGCCAGGGGACGGCTACACCTTC
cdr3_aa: CATTRPGDGYTF

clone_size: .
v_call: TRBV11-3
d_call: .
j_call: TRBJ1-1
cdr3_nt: TGTGCCAGCAGCCCTGGGACGGCTGAAGCTTTCTTT
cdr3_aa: CASSPGTAEAFF

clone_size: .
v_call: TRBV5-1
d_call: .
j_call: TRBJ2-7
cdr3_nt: TGCGCCAGCAGCTTGGTGCAGGCAGGGTTCGCCTACGAGCAGTACTTC
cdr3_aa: CASSLVQAGFAYEQYF

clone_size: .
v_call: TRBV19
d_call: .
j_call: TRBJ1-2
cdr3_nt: TGTGCCAGTAGGAATCCAGGGGAGGCTAACTATGGCTACACCTTC
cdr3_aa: CASRNPGEANYGYTF

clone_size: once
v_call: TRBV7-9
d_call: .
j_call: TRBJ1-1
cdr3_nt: TGTGCCAGCAGCTTAGCGATGTCGGGGGCTGAAGCTTTCTTT
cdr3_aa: CASSLAMSGAEAFF

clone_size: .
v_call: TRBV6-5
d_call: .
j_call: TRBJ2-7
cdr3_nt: TGTGCCAGCACGGGGGACCACTCCTACGAGCAGTACTTC
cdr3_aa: CASTGDHSYEQYF

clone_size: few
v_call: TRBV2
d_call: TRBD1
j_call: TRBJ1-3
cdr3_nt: TGTGCCAGCAGCGACAGGGTGCAGGTCTCTCGCTCTGGAAACACCATATATTTT
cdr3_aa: CASSDRVQVSRSGNTIYF

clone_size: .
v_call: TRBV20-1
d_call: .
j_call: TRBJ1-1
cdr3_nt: TGCAGTGCTATCGACACTGAAGCTTTCTTT
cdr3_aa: CSAIDTEAFF

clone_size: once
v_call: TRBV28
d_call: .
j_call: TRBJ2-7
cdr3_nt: TGTGCCAGCATAAATGGTGAAGCCCCCTACGAGCAGTACTTC
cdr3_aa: CASINGEAPYEQYF

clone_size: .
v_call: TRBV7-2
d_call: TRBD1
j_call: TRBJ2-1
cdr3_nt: TGTGCCAGCAGCTTAGTGGGCAGGGGGCACAATGAGCAGTTCTTC
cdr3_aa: CASSLVGRGHNEQFF

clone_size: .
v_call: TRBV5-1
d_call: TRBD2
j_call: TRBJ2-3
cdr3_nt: TGCGCCAGCAGCTTGGGGCCAGCGGGGGGCACAGATACGCAGTATTTT
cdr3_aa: CASSLGPAGGTDTQYF

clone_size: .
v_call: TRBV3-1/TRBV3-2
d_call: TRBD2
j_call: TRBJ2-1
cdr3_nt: TGTGCCAGCAGCCACACCCCCGGGACTAGCGTCTACAATGAGCAGTTCTTC
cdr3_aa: CASSHTPGTSVYNEQFF

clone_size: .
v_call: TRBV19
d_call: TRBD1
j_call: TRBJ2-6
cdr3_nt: TGTGCCAGTAGTATCTCCTTGTTGGACAGGGCCTGGCAATCTGGGGCCAACGTCCTGACTTTC
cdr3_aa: CASSISLLDRAWQSGANVLTF

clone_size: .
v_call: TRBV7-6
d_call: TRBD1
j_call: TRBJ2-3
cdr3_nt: TGTGCCAGCAGCCCGGGTGGACAGGGCTATGCTAGCACAGATACGCAGTATTTT
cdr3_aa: CASSPGGQGYASTDTQYF

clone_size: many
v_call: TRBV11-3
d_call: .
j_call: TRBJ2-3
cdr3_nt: TGTGCCAGCAGCCCCAGCGGACCCACAGATACGCAGTATTTT
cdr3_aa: CASSPSGPTDTQYF

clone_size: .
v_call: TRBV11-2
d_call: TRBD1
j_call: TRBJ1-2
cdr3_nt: TGTGCCAGCAGCTTAGCGGCAGGGGGAGAGGATGGCTACACCTTC
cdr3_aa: CASSLAAGGEDGYTF

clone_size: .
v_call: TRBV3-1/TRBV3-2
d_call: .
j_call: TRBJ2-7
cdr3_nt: TGTGCCAGCAGCCCCAACTCCTACGAGCAGTACTTC
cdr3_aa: CASSPNSYEQYF

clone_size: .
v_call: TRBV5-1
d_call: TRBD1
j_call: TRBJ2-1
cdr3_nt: TGCGCCAGCAGCTCGACAGGGATCGACAATGAGCAGTTCTTC
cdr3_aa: CASSSTGIDNEQFF

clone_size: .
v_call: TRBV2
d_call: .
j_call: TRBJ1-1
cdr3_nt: TGTGCCAGCAGTGGGGGGGCGCGGGCTAGTGGAGCTTTCTTT
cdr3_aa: CASSGGARASGAFF

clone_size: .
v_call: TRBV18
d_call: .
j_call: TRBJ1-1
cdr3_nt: TGTGCCAGCTCACCACAGTCTGAGAACACTGAAGCTTTCTTT
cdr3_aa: CASSPQSENTEAFF

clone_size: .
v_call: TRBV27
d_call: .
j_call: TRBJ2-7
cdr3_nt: TGTGCCAGCAGGTCGGGTCAAGTCGGAGTTGAAGAGCAGTACTTC
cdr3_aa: CASRSGQVGVEEQYF

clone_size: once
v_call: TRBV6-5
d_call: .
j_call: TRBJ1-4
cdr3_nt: TGTGCCAGCAGTTACTCCGGGGGGCGCGGAGAAAAACTGTTTTTT
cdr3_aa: CASSYSGGRGEKLFF